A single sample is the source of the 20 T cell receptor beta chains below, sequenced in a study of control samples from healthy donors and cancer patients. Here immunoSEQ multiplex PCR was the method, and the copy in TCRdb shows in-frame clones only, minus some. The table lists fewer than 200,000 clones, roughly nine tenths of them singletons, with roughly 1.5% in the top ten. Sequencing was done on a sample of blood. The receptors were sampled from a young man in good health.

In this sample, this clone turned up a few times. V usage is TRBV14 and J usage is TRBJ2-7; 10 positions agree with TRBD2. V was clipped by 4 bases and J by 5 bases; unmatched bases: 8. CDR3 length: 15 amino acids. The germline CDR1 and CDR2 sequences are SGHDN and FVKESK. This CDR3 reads CASSRILAGVHEQYF. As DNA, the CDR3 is TGTGCCAGCAGCCGCATCCTAGCGGGAGTCCACGAGCAGTACTTC.

The CDR3 DNA is TGTGCCAGCAGTGAAGCTGCTGGGGGGACTGGTGGCTACACCTTC. Translated, it gives CASSEAAGGTGGYTF. The chain combines TRBV2 with TRBJ1-2; weak D call: TRBD1 (5 bases). This CDR3 is built from 15 residues. Trimming removed 0 bases at V and 7 bases at J, with 15 bases between. The germline gives CDR1 SNHLY, CDR2 FYNNEI.

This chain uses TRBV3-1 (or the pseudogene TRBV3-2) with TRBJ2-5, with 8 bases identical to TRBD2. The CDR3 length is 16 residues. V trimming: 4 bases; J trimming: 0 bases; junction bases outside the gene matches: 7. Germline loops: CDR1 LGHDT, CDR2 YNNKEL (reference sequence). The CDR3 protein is CASSLLGLGDQETQYF. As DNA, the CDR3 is TGTGCCAGCAGCCTGCTGGGACTAGGGGACCAAGAGACCCAGTACTTC.

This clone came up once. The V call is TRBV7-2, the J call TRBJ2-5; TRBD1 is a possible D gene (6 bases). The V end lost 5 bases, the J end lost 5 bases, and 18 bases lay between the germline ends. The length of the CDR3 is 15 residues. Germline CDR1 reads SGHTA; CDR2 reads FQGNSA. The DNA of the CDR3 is TGTGCCAGCAGCACCATACTACAGGGCGGGGAGACCCAGTACTTC. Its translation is CASSTILQGGETQYF.

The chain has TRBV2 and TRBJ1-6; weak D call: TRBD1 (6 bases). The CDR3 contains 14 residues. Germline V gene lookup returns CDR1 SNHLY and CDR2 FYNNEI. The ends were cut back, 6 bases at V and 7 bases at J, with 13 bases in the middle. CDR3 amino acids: CASRAGQINSPLHF. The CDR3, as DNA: TGTGCCAGCAGAGCCGGACAGATAAATTCACCCCTCCACTTT.

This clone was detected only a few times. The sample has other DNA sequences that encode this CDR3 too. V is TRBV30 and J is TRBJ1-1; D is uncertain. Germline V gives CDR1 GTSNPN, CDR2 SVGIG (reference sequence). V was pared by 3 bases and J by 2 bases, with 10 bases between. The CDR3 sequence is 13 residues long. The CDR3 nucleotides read TGTGCCTGGAGGACGGGCTTCAACACTGAAGCTTTCTTT. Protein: CAWRTGFNTEAFF.

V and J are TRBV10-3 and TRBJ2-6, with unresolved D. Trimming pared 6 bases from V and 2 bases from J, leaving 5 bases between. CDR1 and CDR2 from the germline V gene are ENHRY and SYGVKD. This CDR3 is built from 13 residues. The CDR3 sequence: CAIRQTGANVLTF. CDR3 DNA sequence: TGTGCCATCAGGCAGACTGGGGCCAACGTCCTGACTTTC.

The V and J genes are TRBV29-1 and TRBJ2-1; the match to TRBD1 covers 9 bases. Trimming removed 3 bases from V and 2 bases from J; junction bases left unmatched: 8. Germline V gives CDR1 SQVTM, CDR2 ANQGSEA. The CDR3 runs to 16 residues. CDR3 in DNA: TGCAGCGTTGAGGACTTGAACAGGGGGCCCTACAATGAGCAGTTCTTC. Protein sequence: CSVEDLNRGPYNEQFF.

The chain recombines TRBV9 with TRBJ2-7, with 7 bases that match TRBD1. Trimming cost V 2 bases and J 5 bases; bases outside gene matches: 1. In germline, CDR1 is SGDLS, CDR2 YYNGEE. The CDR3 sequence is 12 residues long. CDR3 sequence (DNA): TGTGCCAGCAGCGTGACAGGGAACGAGCAGTACTTC. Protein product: CASSVTGNEQYF.

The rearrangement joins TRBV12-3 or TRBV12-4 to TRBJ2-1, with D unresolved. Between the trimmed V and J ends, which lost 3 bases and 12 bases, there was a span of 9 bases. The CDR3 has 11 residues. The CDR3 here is CASSFLGRQFF. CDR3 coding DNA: TGTGCCAGCAGTTTCTTAGGACGGCAGTTCTTC.

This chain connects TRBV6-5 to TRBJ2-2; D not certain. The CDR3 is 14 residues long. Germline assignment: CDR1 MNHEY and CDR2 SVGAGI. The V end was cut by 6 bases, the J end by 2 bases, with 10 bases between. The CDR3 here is CASSLRRNTGELFF. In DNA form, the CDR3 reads TGTGCCAGCAGCCTCAGGAGAAACACCGGGGAGCTGTTTTTT.

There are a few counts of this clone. CDR3 DNA: TGTGCCACCAGCAGAGCCACAGGGGAAGCTTTCTTT. Translated, it gives CATSRATGEAFF. V usage is TRBV15 and J usage is TRBJ1-1; possibly TRBD1 for D (6 bases). Trimming removed 1 base from V and 8 bases from J, with 8 bases in between. The germline gives CDR1 LNHNV, CDR2 YYDKDF (reference sequence). CDR3 length: 12 amino acids. The entire variable domain, with the rest obtained from reference TRBV15 and TRBJ1-1, is as follows: DAMVIQNPRYQVTQFGKPVTLSCSQTLNHNVMYWYQQKSSQAPKLLFHYYDKDFNNEADTPDNFQSRRPNTSFCFLDIRSPGLGDTAMYLCATSRATGEAFFGQGTRLTVV.

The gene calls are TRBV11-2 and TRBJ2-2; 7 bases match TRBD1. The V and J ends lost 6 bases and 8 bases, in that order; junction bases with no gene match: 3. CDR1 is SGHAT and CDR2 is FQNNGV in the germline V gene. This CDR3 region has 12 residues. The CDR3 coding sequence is TGTGCCAGCAGACCGGACAGGGGGGAGCTGTTTTTT. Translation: CASRPDRGELFF. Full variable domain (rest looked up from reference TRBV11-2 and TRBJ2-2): EAGVAQSPRYKIIEKRQSVAFWCNPISGHATLYWYQQILGQGPKLLIQFQNNGVVDDSQLPKDRFSAERLKGVDSTLKIQPAKLEDSAVYLCASRPDRGELFFGEGSRLTVL.

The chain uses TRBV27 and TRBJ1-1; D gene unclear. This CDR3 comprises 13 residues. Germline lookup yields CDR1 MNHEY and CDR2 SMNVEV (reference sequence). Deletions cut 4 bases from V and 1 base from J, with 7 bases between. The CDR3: CASSYTPNTEAFF. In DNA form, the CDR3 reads TGTGCCAGCAGTTACACCCCGAACACTGAAGCTTTCTTT.

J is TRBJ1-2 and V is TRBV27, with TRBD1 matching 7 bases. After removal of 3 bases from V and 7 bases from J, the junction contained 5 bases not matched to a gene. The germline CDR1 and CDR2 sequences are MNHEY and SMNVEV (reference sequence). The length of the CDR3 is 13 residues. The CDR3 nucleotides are TGTGCCAGCAGTTTGGGACAGCTCGGTGGCTACACCTTC. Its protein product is CASSLGQLGGYTF.

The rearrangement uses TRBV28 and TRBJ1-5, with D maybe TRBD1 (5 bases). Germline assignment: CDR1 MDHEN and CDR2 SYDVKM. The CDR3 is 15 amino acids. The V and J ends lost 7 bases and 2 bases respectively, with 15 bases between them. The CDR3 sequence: CASNGAAFGNQPQHF. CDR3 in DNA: TGTGCCAGCAATGGGGCGGCTTTTGGCAATCAGCCCCAGCATTTT.

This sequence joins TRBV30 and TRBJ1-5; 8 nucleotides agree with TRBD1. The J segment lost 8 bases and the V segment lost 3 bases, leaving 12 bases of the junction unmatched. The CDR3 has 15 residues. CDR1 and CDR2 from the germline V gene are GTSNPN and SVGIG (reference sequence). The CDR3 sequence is CAWSYRDRMMEPQHF. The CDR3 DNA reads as TGTGCCTGGAGCTACCGGGACAGGATGATGGAGCCCCAGCATTTT.

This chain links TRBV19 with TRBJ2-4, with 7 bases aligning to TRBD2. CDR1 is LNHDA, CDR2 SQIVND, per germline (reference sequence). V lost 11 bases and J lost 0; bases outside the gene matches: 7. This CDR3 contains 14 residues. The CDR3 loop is CAAGDLLAKNIQYF. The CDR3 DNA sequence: TGTGCCGCGGGGGACCTACTAGCCAAAAACATTCAGTACTTC.

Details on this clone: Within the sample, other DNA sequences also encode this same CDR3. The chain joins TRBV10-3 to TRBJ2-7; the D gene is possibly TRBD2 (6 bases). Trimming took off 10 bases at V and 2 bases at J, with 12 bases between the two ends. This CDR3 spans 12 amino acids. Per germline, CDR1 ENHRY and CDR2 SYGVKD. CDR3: CATLGGAYEQYF. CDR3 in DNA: TGTGCCACCTTAGGCGGGGCCTACGAGCAGTACTTC.

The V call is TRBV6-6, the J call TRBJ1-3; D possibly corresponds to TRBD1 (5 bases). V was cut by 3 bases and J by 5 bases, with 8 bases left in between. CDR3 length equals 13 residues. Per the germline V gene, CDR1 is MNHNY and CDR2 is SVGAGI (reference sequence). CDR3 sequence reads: CASSYQGRNTIYF. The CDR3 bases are TGTGCCAGCAGTTATCAGGGACGAAACACCATATATTTT.